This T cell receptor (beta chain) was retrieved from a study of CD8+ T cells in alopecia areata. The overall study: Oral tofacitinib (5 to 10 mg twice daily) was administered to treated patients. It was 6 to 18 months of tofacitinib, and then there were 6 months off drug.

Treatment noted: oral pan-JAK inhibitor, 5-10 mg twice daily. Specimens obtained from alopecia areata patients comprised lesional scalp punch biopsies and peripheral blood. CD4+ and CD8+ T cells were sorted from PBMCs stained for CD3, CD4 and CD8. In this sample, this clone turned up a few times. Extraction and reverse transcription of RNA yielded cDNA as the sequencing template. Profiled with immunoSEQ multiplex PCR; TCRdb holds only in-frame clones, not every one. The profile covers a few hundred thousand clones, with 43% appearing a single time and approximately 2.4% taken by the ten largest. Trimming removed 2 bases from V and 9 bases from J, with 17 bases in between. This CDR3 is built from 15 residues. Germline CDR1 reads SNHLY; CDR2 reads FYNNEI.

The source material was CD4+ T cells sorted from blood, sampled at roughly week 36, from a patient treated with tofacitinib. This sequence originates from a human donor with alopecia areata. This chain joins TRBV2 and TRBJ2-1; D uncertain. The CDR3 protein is CASSERLLASSEQFF. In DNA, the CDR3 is TGTGCCAGCAGTGAACGGCTCTTGGCCTCCAGTGAGCAGTTCTTC.